This note documents a single T cell receptor (beta chain) sequence. The antigen remains unidentified. CDR1 is DFQATT and CDR2 is SNEGSKA in the germline V gene (reference sequence). V shed 4 bases, J shed 4 bases, and the junction held 5 bases outside the gene matches. The CDR3 spans 13 residues. Time point: newly diagnosed GD, antithyroid drugs for less than 3 months. Construction of the TCR library relied on RNA isolated from PBMCs. Graves' disease diagnosis was established per American Thyroid Association guidelines. An endocrinology unit in Xi'an, China, supplied the patients. The source of the sample is a study of regulatory T cells in long-lasting Graves disease. Study context: Duration of antithyroid drug therapy among newly diagnosed Graves' patients was under 3 months. Whole-study findings and limits: Possibly, too few samples lowered accuracy.

Arm-PCR of CDR3 regions and iRepertoire HTBI primers were the basis on which TCR beta libraries were built. TCRdb reanalysed the multiplex PCR reads using MiXCR and keeps one entry per CDR3 protein. The profile covers about 220,000 distinct CDR3 sequences, with 15% to 20% appearing a single time and approximately 20% taken by the ten largest. The chain carries TRBV20-1 and TRBJ2-3, with 7 nucleotides matching TRBD1. This receptor was identified in a female donor with Graves disease. The specimen comprised peripheral blood mononuclear cells (PBMCs), sampled at new diagnosis, from a patient treated with antithyroid drugs. In nucleotides, the CDR3 is TGCAGTGCTATTAGACAGGGATCAGATACGCAGTATTTT. Translated, it gives CSAIRQGSDTQYF.